This is a list of T cell receptor beta chains from one sample in a study of molecular identifiers for immune sequencing clone quantification. In TCRdb, the PCR reads were re-called with MiXCR into one record per CDR3 protein. The sample has 88,000 or so distinct CDR3 sequences, 20% to 25% seen once. The source material was naive CD8+ T cells from blood, with Jurkat cell RNA spiked in. Every receptor here comes from a human donor in good health. Some libraries in this study had Jurkat cell RNA spiked in. The CDR3 runs from the conserved cysteine through the conserved F or W. D genes are given only for firm matches. A clone size is listed for some rows: how often the clone was seen (once, few, many), or a class if it is expanded.

size | J | length | D | V | DNA | CDR3
NA | TRBJ2-7 | 14 | NA | TRBV28 | TGTGCCGGCAGTTTACGAGGGATCACCTACGAGCAGTACTTC | CAGSLRGITYEQYF
NA | TRBJ2-1 | 16 | NA | TRBV6-2/TRBV6-3 | TGTGCCAGCAGTTACTCGCTCGGTTTCTCCTACAATGAGCAGTTCTTC | CASSYSLGFSYNEQFF
NA | TRBJ2-2 | 17 | TRBD1 | TRBV20-1 | TGCAGTGCTAGACAACCTACCAGGGGGCAGTACACCGGGGAGCTGTTTTTT | CSARQPTRGQYTGELFF
many | TRBJ1-2 | 15 | NA | TRBV7-9 | TGTGCCAGCAGCTTAGGCGGCAGCCTCTACTATGGCTACACCTTC | CASSLGGSLYYGYTF
few | TRBJ2-2 | 14 | NA | TRBV2 | TGTGCCAGCAGTTCCGGGCCCCACACCGGGGAGCTGTTTTTT | CASSSGPHTGELFF
many | TRBJ2-7 | 13 | TRBD1 | TRBV13 | TGTGCCAGCAGCTCCACAGGGGGCCCCGAGCAGTACTTC | CASSSTGGPEQYF
few | TRBJ2-2 | 15 | TRBD1 | TRBV2 | TGTGCCAGCAGCAAGGACAGGGTAGGCACCGGGGAGCTGTTTTTT | CASSKDRVGTGELFF
many | TRBJ2-1 | 15 | TRBD2 | TRBV29-1 | TGCAGCGTTGAAGATGGGGAGGGAGCCTACAATGAGCAGTTCTTC | CSVEDGEGAYNEQFF
many | TRBJ1-5 | 14 | NA | TRBV28 | TGTGCCAGCAGTGCCACGGGGAGCAATCAGCCCCAGCATTTT | CASSATGSNQPQHF
NA | TRBJ1-1 | 10 | NA | TRBV29-1 | TGCAGCGCACTAAAAACTGAAGCTGTCTTT | CSALKTEAVF
many | TRBJ1-1 | 16 | TRBD1 | TRBV28 | TGTGCCAGCAGTGGAGGGACAGGGGTGTTTGTCACTGAAGCTTTCTTT | CASSGGTGVFVTEAFF
few | TRBJ2-1 | 13 | NA | TRBV7-9 | TGTGCCAGCAGCTTAGTTAGTTCTAATGAGCAGTTCTTC | CASSLVSSNEQFF
few | TRBJ2-1 | 12 | NA | TRBV7-9 | TGTGCCAGCAGTTCAGAGCATTATGAGCAGTTCTTC | CASSSEHYEQFF
many | TRBJ1-1 | 13 | TRBD1 | TRBV14 | TGTGCCAGCAGTTACACAGGGGGCACTGAAGCTTTCTTT | CASSYTGGTEAFF
few | TRBJ1-1 | 13 | TRBD1 | TRBV7-2 | TGTGCCAGCAGCTTTGGGACAGGCTCTGAAGCTTTCTTT | CASSFGTGSEAFF
NA | TRBJ2-2 | 16 | NA | TRBV9 | TGTGCCAACAGCGAAGGGGGGACATCTGCGGCCGGGGAGCTGTTTTTT | CANSEGGTSAAGELFF
NA | TRBJ2-1 | 16 | NA | TRBV7-6 | TGTGCCAGCAGGCAGGGCCTTCCCAGCTCCTACAATGAGCAGTTCTTC | CASRQGLPSSYNEQFF
few | TRBJ1-5 | 15 | NA | TRBV12-3/TRBV12-4 | TGTGCCAGCAGTTTAAACGGGGTTGGGGATCAGCCCCAGCATTTT | CASSLNGVGDQPQHF
many | TRBJ1-1 | 12 | TRBD1 | TRBV12-3/TRBV12-4 | TGTGCCAGCAGCCTGACAGGGGGCGAAGCTTTCTTT | CASSLTGGEAFF
few | TRBJ1-1 | 14 | TRBD1 | TRBV29-1 | TGCAGCGTTGAAGATGACAGGGGTGGGACTGAAGCTCTCTTT | CSVEDDRGGTEALF
many | TRBJ1-1 | 16 | NA | TRBV15 | TGTGCCACCAGCAGAGATCGGAACAGAGGGTTCACTGAAGCTTTCTTT | CATSRDRNRGFTEAFF
many | TRBJ2-7 | 15 | NA | TRBV20-1 | TGCAGTGCTAGAGTCCCCGACAGGAACTCCTACGAGCAGTACTTC | CSARVPDRNSYEQYF
few | TRBJ2-5 | 16 | NA | TRBV27 | TGTGCCAGCAGTTTAGTTTACGGGGGGCGGCAAGAGACCCAGTACTTC | CASSLVYGGRQETQYF
many | TRBJ2-7 | 13 | NA | TRBV29-1 | TGCAGCGTTGAAGAGGTGGGGACCTACGAGCAGTACTTC | CSVEEVGTYEQYF
NA | TRBJ2-3 | 15 | NA | TRBV3-2 | TGTGCCAGCAGCCAGTGGGGACAGTACACAGATACGCAGTATTTT | CASSQWGQYTDTQYF
many | TRBJ2-2 | 12 | NA | TRBV19 | TGTGCCAGTAGTATTATAGCCGGGGAGCTGTTTTTT | CASSIIAGELFF
few | TRBJ2-5 | 16 | TRBD1 | TRBV29-1 | TGCAGCGTTGAATACCGGGACAGACAATCTAGGGAGACCCAGTACTTC | CSVEYRDRQSRETQYF
many | TRBJ2-1 | 12 | NA | TRBV29-1 | TGCAGCGTTGAAGGTCCATCGGGTGAGCAGTTCTTC | CSVEGPSGEQFF
many | TRBJ2-3 | 19 | TRBD2 | TRBV7-9 | TGTGCCAGCACCTTACTTTCTAGCGGGAGCACTCATTTCACAGATACGCAGTATTTT | CASTLLSSGSTHFTDTQYF
many | TRBJ2-7 | 14 | NA | TRBV4-3 | TGCGCCAGCAGCCAAGTTGGAGGGTACTACGAGCAGTACTTC | CASSQVGGYYEQYF
NA | TRBJ2-5 | 15 | TRBD2 | TRBV4-3 | TGCGCCAGCAGCCCCGGGGGGGCAATGGGGGAGACCCAGTACTTC | CASSPGGAMGETQYF
many | TRBJ2-7 | 14 | TRBD2 | TRBV20-1 | TGCAGTGCGAACCCTAGCGGATCCCCCGAGGAGCAGTACTTC | CSANPSGSPEEQYF
few | TRBJ2-1 | 16 | NA | TRBV7-9 | TGTGCCAGCAGCACAGCCAGAGGGTGGCAGACAGATGAGCAGTTCTTC | CASSTARGWQTDEQFF
many | TRBJ2-3 | 17 | TRBD2 | TRBV12-3/TRBV12-4 | TGTGCCAGCAGGCCGGGACTAGCGACCTACTCCACAGATACGCAGTATTTT | CASRPGLATYSTDTQYF
NA | TRBJ2-4 | 19 | TRBD2 | TRBV4-1 | TGCGCCAGCAGCCAAGGCGAACTAGCGGGAGGGTATGCCAAAAACATTCAGTGCTTC | CASSQGELAGGYAKNIQCF
many | TRBJ2-2 | 16 | TRBD1 | TRBV7-9 | TGTGCCAGCAGCCCCCCGGACAGGGGGCTCACCGGGGAGCTGTTTTTT | CASSPPDRGLTGELFF
many | TRBJ2-3 | 12 | NA | TRBV7-2 | TGTGCCAGCAGTATAGGAGCGGATACGCAGTATTTT | CASSIGADTQYF
many | TRBJ2-7 | 12 | NA | TRBV29-1 | TGCAGCGTTGGGCAGGGAGGCTACGAGCAGTACTTC | CSVGQGGYEQYF
NA | TRBJ2-7 | 13 | NA | TRBV5-6 | TGTGCCAGCAGGCCCCGCGGCACCTACGAGCAGTACTTC | CASRPRGTYEQYF
few | TRBJ2-3 | 17 | NA | TRBV5-6 | TGTGCCAGCAGCTCGTATAACGATCTCGGGCGCCCAGATACGCAGTATTTT | CASSSYNDLGRPDTQYF
few | TRBJ2-7 | 15 | TRBD2 | TRBV10-2 | TGCGCCAGCAGCCCCCGGACTAGCGGGACCTACGAGCAGTACTTC | CASSPRTSGTYEQYF
NA | TRBJ2-3 | 11 | NA | TRBV30 | TGTGCCTGGGAAGGGACAGATACGCAGTATTTT | CAWEGTDTQYF
NA | TRBJ2-1 | 14 | NA | TRBV20-1 | TGCAGTGCTAGAGATGGCCTAACCTGGGATGAGCAGTTCTTC | CSARDGLTWDEQFF
NA | TRBJ1-4 | 17 | NA | TRBV4-2 | TGTGCCAGCAGCCAAGAGCGATCGACAGGCGGTAGAGAAAAACTGTTTTTT | CASSQERSTGGREKLFF
many | TRBJ2-7 | 16 | TRBD2 | TRBV2 | TGTGCCAGCAGTGAAGTTCCCGGCGGGGGTCCGTACGAGCAGTACTTC | CASSEVPGGGPYEQYF
NA | TRBJ1-2 | 11 | NA | TRBV7-9 | TGTACCAGCAGCTCAGACAGGACTAACACCTTC | CTSSSDRTNTF
many | TRBJ2-3 | 14 | NA | TRBV20-1 | TGCAGTGCTATTCTCCAGGGGAAGGTCGATACGCAGTATTTT | CSAILQGKVDTQYF
many | TRBJ2-2 | 18 | TRBD2 | TRBV14 | TGTGCCAGCAGCCAAGGAAGACGACTAGCGCCCAACACCGGGGAGCTGTTTTTT | CASSQGRRLAPNTGELFF
many | TRBJ2-6 | 15 | NA | TRBV28 | TGTGCCAGCAGTTTGGGACCCTCTGGGGCCAACGTCCTGACTTTC | CASSLGPSGANVLTF
NA | TRBJ2-3 | 13 | NA | TRBV4-3 | TGCGCCAGCAGCCAAGATCTTTGGGATACGCAGTATTTT | CASSQDLWDTQYF
many | TRBJ1-1 | 14 | NA | TRBV19 | TGTGCCAGTAGAATGGACATACCGAACACTGAAGCTTTCTTT | CASRMDIPNTEAFF
few | TRBJ2-1 | 16 | NA | TRBV18 | TGTGCCAGCTCACCCTTTGACCCAAGGGGGGGCGATGAGCAGTTCTTC | CASSPFDPRGGDEQFF
many | TRBJ2-4 | 15 | NA | TRBV9 | TGTGCCAGCAGCGTAGAGGGGGGCGCCAAAAACATTCAGTACTTC | CASSVEGGAKNIQYF
NA | TRBJ2-1 | 15 | NA | TRBV6-5 | TGTGCCAGCAGTTACTCGGGGCTAAAATACAATGGGCAGTTCTTC | CASSYSGLKYNGQFF
many | TRBJ2-3 | 15 | NA | TRBV20-1 | TGCAGTGCTAGAGATGGCGACTTCTTCACAGATACGCAGTATTTT | CSARDGDFFTDTQYF